This entry is about one TCR beta chain. The data were produced by immunoSEQ multiplex PCR, yet TCRdb's version contains in-frame clones alone and is incomplete. The sample includes around 70,000 clones, approximately 91% of them seen just once. This record comes from a study of lymphopenia after photon versus proton radiotherapy. This receptor was taken from a woman aged 70 to 79 with pancreatic cancer. This specimen consisted of peripheral blood, obtained from a patient treated with photon-based radiotherapy.

In DNA form, the CDR3 reads TGTGCCAGCAGTGGGCCTAGCGGGAGGGCTCCCGGGGAGCTGTTTTTT. As protein: CASSGPSGRAPGELFF. This sequence joins TRBV6-1 and TRBJ2-2; 12 bases align to TRBD2. Germline V gene data show CDR1 as MNHNS and CDR2 as SASEGT. The CDR3 totals 16 residues. V gave up 4 bases and J gave up 6 bases; unmatched junction bases: 6.